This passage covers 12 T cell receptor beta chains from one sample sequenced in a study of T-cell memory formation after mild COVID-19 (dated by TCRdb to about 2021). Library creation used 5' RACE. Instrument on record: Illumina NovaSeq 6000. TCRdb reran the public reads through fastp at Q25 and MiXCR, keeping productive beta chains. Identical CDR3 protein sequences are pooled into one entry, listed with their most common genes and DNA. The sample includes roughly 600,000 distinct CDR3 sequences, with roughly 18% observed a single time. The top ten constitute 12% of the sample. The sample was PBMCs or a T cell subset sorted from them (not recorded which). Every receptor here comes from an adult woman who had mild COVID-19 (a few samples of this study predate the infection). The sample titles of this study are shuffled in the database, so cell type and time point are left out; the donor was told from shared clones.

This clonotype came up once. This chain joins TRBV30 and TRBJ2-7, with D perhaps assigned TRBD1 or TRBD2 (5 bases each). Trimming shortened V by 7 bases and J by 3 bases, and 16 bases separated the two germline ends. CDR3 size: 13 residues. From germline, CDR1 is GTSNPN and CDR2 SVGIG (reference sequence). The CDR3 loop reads CALWDRGSYEQYF. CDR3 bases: TGTGCCTTGTGGGACCGAGGGAGCTACGAGCAGTACTTC. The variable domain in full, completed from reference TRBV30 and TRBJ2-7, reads SQTIHQWPATLVQPVGSPLSLECTVEGTSNPNLYWYRQAAGRGLQLLFYSVGIGQISSEVPQNLSASRPQDRQFILSSKKLLLSDSGFYLCALWDRGSYEQYFGPGTRLTVT.

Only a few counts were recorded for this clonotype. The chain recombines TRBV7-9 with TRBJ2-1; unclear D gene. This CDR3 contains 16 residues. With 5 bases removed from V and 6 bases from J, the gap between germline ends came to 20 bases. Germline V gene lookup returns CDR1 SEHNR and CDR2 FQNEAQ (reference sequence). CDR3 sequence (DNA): TGTGCCAGCAGCCAGGTGATCTCTCTCTCCCCCAATGAGCAGTTCTTC. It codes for CASSQVISLSPNEQFF.

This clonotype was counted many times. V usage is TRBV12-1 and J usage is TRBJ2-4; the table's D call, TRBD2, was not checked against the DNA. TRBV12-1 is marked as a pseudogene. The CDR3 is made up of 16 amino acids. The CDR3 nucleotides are TGTGCCAGCAGTCCAACCGGGGGGGCCGACAAAAACATTCAGTACTTC. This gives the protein CASSPTGGADKNIQYF.

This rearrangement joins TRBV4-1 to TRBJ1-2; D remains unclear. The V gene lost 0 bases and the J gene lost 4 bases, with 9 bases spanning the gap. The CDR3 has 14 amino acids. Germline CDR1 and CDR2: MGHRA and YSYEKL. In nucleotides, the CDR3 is TGCGCCAGCAGCCAAGATACGCAACCCTATGGCTACACCTTC. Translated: CASSQDTQPYGYTF.

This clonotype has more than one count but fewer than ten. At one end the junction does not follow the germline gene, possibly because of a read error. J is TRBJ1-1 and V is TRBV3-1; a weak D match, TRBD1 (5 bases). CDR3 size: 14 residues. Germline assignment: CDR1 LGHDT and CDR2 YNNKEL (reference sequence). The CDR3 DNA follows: TGTGCCAGCAACCAAGGTGTCAAGGGGACTGAAGCTTTCTTT. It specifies CASNQGVKGTEAFF.

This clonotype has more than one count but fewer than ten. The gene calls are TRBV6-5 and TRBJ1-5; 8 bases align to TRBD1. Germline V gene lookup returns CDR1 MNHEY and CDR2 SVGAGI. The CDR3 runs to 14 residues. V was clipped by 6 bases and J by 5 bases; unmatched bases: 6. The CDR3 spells CASRDRDRHQPQHF. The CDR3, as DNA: TGTGCCAGCAGGGACAGGGATCGACATCAGCCCCAGCATTTT.

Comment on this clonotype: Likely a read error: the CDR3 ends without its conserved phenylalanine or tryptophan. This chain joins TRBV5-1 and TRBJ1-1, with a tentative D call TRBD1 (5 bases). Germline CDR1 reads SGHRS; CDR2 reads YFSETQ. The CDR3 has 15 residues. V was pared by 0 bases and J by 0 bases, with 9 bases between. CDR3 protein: CASSLDRSLNTEAFL. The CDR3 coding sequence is TGCGCCAGCAGCTTGGACAGGTCTTTGAACACTGAAGCTTTCCTT.

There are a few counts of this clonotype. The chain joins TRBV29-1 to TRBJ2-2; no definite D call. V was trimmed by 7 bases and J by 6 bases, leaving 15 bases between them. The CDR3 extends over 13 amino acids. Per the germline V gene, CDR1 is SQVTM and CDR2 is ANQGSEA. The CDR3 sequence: CSASTRIAGELFF. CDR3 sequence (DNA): TGCAGCGCCTCGACAAGGATAGCCGGGGAGCTGTTTTTT.

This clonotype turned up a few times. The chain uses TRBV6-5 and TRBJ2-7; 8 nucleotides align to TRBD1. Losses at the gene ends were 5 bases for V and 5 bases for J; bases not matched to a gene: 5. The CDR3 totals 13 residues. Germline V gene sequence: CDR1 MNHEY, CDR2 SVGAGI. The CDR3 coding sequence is TGTGCCAGCAGTCCGACAGGGGATGACGAGCAGTACTTC. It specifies CASSPTGDDEQYF.

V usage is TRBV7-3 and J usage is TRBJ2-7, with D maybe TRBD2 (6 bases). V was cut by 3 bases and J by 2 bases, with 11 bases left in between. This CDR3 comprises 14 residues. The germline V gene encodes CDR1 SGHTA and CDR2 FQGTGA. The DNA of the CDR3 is TGTGCCAGCAGCTTTAGCGGCAGCACCTACGAGCAGTACTTC. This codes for CASSFSGSTYEQYF.

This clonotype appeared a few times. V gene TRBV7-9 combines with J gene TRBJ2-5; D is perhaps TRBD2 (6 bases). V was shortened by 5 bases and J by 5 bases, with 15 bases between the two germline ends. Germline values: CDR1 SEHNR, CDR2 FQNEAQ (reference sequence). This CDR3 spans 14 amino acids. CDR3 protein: CASSTGASGETQYF. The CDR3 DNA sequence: TGTGCCAGCAGCACAGGAGCCAGCGGGGAGACCCAGTACTTC.

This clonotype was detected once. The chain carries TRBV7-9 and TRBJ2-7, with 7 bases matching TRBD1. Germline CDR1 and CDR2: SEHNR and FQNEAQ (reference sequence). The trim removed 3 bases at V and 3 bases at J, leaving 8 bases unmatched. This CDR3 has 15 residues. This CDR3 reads CASSFSPNRGYEQYF. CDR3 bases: TGTGCCAGCAGCTTTAGTCCCAACAGGGGCTACGAGCAGTACTTC.